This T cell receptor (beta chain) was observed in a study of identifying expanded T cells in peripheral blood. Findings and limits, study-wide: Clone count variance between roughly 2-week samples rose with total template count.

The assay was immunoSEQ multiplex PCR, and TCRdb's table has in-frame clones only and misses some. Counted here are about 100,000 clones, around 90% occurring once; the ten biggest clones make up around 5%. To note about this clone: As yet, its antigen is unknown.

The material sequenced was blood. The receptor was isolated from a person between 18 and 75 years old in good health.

The CDR3 sequence is CASSPGQTIHYGYTF. Written as DNA, the CDR3 is TGCGCCAGCAGCCCGGGACAGACTATACACTATGGCTACACCTTC. The rearrangement links TRBV5-1 to TRBJ1-2; TRBD1 agrees at 7 bases. The ends lost 4 bases at V and 3 bases at J; junction bases unmatched: 9. This CDR3 has 15 amino acids. Germline V gene sequence: CDR1 SGHRS, CDR2 YFSETQ.